This T cell receptor beta chain was profiled in a study of T-cell memory formation after mild COVID-19 (dated by TCRdb to about 2021). Looking at the study overall: Most TCR sequence clusters were specific to one of the two donors. T-cell clones expanding and contracting after mild COVID-19 in two donors were tracked by longitudinal TCRalpha and TCRbeta repertoire sequencing. Two young, previously healthy adult volunteers, one female and one male, were included in the cohort. Overall results and qualifications from the work: Some responding clones were found in pre-infection memory, which suggests that pre-existing cross-reactive memory T cells took part in the SARS-CoV-2 response. The study included only a couple of mild cases, and larger cohorts that include severe cases with pre-infection samples were judged to be necessary. Contracting CD4+ clones turned up mainly in the CM and EM memory subsets, whereas EMRA was where CD8+ clones were enriched. Whether the second-wave clones peaking on day 37 were SARS-CoV-2 specific was not confirmed. Balanced CD4/CD8 phenotypes were observed for clones contracting from day 15 to 85, whereas a bias towards CD4+ was observed for a second wave of clones expanding from day 15 to 37.

Including cysteine and phenylalanine, the CDR3 has 14 amino acids. Just the 42-base CDR3 DNA is kept, in frame starting at base 1. CDR1 and CDR2, per the germline V gene (reference sequence), are SEHNR and FQNEAQ. Relative to germline, V is 2 bases shorter and J is 7 bases shorter, with 12 bases between their ends. Ficoll-Paque density gradient centrifugation was used to isolate PBMCs. Sequenced using an Illumina NovaSeq 6000. TCRalpha and TCRbeta cDNA libraries were built by 5'RACE with constant-segment primers, adding sample barcodes and unique molecular identifiers. Trizol reagent was used to extract RNA from every sample. Amplification of the libraries took two PCR steps, and the second step added a second sample barcode plus Illumina TruSeq adapters. Libraries were sequenced on an Illumina NovaSeq with 2 x 150 bp paired-end reads. Concerning the study's data processing: With migec v1.2.7, reads were demultiplexed and then collapsed into UMI-guided consensus sequences. With mixcr v2.1.11, UMI consensuses were aligned to TRA and TRB V and J templates and assembled into clonotypes. A clonotype was counted as expanded or contracted only if both edgeR and NoisET called the change significant, with noise models trained on biological replicates. edgeR calls used a false discovery rate-adjusted p below 0.01 and a log2 fold-change threshold of 1. As an exploratory analysis of dynamics, PCA with hierarchical clustering was applied to max-normalized trajectories of the 1000 most abundant clonotypes. Each responding clone was given a CD4 or CD8 phenotype based on the CD4+ and CD8+ repertoires, which had been sequenced separately. TCRdb reran the public reads through fastp at Q25 and MiXCR, keeping productive beta chains. Every distinct CDR3 protein forms one entry, paired with its most common genes and DNA. The V and J calls, along with clone size, are taken from TCRdb and not from the paper's own processing. Recorded for this sample are about 140,000 distinct CDR3 sequences; approximately 25% of them occurred a single time. The ten largest clonotypes hold approximately 24% of the sample.

Turning to this clonotype: It has no known antigen specificity. Nothing much larger sits one base from this clone, and base qualities are not available.

The TCR originated in an adult woman who had mild COVID-19 (a few samples of this study predate the infection). The sample titles of this study are shuffled in the database, so cell type and time point are left out; the donor was told from shared clones. Sequenced: PBMCs or a T cell subset sorted from them (not recorded which). The V and J segments used are TRBV7-9 and TRBJ1-5; the D gene is perhaps TRBD1, on 5 matching bases. The CDR3 is CASSLSGFGQPQHF. The DNA sequence is TGTGCCAGCAGCTTATCAGGGTTCGGGCAGCCCCAGCATTTT.